This T cell receptor beta chain was identified during a study of T cells in Graves' hyperthyroidism and ophthalmopathy. Background on the study: Peripheral blood sampling occurred at initial diagnosis, before any treatment.

A patient was excluded if there was uncontrolled infection, other autoimmune disease, pregnancy or lactation. The source of the PBMCs was 9.5 to 10 ml of fresh peripheral blood. Trimming shortened V by 2 bases and J by 8 bases, and 10 bases separated the two germline ends. Germline values: CDR1 SNHLY, CDR2 FYNNEI. The CDR3 loop spans 14 amino acids. Of note for this clonotype: Antigen: not known.

Amplified TCR beta CDR3 regions derived from RNA transcripts. HTBI primers were used for first-round RT-PCR of the TCR CDR3. MiXCR, run by TCRdb on the multiplex PCR reads, gives a single entry per CDR3 protein. The sample contains some 580,000 distinct CDR3 sequences, 15% to 20% of which appear only once. General study findings and limits: Ophthalmopathy and stable hyperthyroidism were separated by a 13 V-J model.

Sample: blood. The V call is TRBV2, the J call TRBJ1-6, with D unclear. The TCR comes from a woman in her thirties or forties with Graves' ophthalmopathy. The CDR3, as DNA: TGTGCCAGCAGTGAACAGGCGACCTATTCACCCCTCCACTTT. Translated, it gives CASSEQATYSPLHF.